The 17 T cell receptor beta chains below all came from one sample that was sequenced in a study of human T cells and chemical hapten exposure. Time point specified: pre-sensitization, week 0. Specified treatment: therapeutic diphenylcyclopropenone sensitization with weekly scalp DPC. TCRdb reanalysed the RACE reads using MiXCR and keeps one entry per CDR3 protein. In the table there are around 92,000 distinct CDR3 sequences, less than 14% of which are singletons. Sequencing was performed on whole blood, taken in connection with sensitization to the hapten diphenylcyclopropenone (DPC). Receptor source: a woman aged 55-75 years with alopecia areata. Some clones in this sample may be carry-over from other donors' samples.

This clonotype was counted between two and nine times. The chain joins TRBV20-1 to TRBJ1-2; D unresolved. The germline V gene encodes CDR1 DFQATT and CDR2 SNEGSKA (reference sequence). V dropped 2 bases and J dropped 3 bases, with 7 bases sitting between them. CDR3 length: 12 amino acids. In DNA, the CDR3 is TGCAGTGCTAGATTCGCGGACTATGGCTACACCTTC. Translated, it gives CSARFADYGYTF.

In this sample, this clonotype turned up many times. The V gene is TRBV5-1, the J gene TRBJ1-1; weak D call: TRBD1 (5 bases). V was trimmed by 5 bases and J by 1 base, leaving 15 bases between them. CDR3 length: 15 amino acids. Germline V CDR1 and CDR2: SGHRS, YFSETQ. The CDR3 DNA reads TGCGCCAGCAGAAGGACCGGGGCATCGAACACTGAAGCTTTCTTT. Translating it yields CASRRTGASNTEAFF.

The rearrangement joins TRBV12-3 or TRBV12-4 to TRBJ1-1; tentatively, D is TRBD1 (6 bases). The CDR3 sequence is 13 residues long. Trimming took off 7 bases at V and 4 bases at J, with 13 bases between the two ends. In nucleotides, the CDR3 is TGTGCCAGCAACAGGGAGGCGAGCACTGAAGCTTTCTTT. It codes for CASNREASTEAFF.

This clonotype was seen more than once but under ten times. This sequence joins TRBV7-9 and TRBJ2-3; the match to TRBD1 covers 10 bases. The CDR3 is 21 amino acids. Germline V CDR1 and CDR2: SEHNR, FQNEAQ (reference sequence). J gave up 1 base and V 5 bases, and 21 bases lay outside the gene matches. CDR3 protein: CASSPRLPGQGSYNRTDTQYF. CDR3 sequence (DNA): TGTGCCAGCAGCCCCCGTCTCCCGGGACAGGGGTCTTACAATCGCACAGATACGCAGTATTTT.

This clonotype was counted once. CDR3 sequence (DNA): TGCGCCAGCAGCTGGTTCAGCGGGGTAGTGGCAGATACGCAGTATTTT. Translated, it gives CASSWFSGVVADTQYF. The chain uses TRBV5-1 and TRBJ2-3, with 7 bases that match TRBD2. CDR3 length: 16 amino acids. Germline-derived CDR1 and CDR2 are SGHRS and YFSETQ. V gave up 3 bases and J gave up 4 bases; unmatched junction bases: 11.

This clonotype occurred many times. This chain connects TRBV11-2 to TRBJ2-4, with no clear D. This CDR3 region has 13 residues. From germline, CDR1 is SGHAT and CDR2 FQNNGV. With 3 bases removed from V and 5 bases from J, the gap between germline ends came to 8 bases. CDR3 protein: CASSLAPENIQYF. The DNA for the CDR3 is TGTGCCAGCAGCTTGGCCCCGGAAAACATTCAGTACTTC.

This clonotype was seen repeatedly, ten times or more. CDR3 in DNA: TGTGCCAGCAGTGAATGGGCGGGGGCGTTTAATTCACCCCTCCACTTT. Translation: CASSEWAGAFNSPLHF. The rearrangement joins TRBV2 to TRBJ1-6; TRBD1 is a possible D gene (6 bases). The CDR3 runs to 16 residues. Per germline, CDR1 SNHLY and CDR2 FYNNEI. The V and J ends lost 2 bases and 6 bases respectively, with 14 bases between them.

The chain joins TRBV10-3 to TRBJ1-6, with a tentative D call TRBD1 (6 bases). CDR1 and CDR2 (germline): ENHRY, SYGVKD. With 10 bases removed from V and 7 bases from J, the gap between germline ends came to 14 bases. The CDR3 totals 13 residues. CDR3 protein: CATHQGMNSPLHF. The CDR3 nucleotides read TGTGCCACACATCAGGGGATGAATTCACCCCTCCACTTT.

This clonotype was recorded many times. V gene TRBV5-1 combines with J gene TRBJ1-6, with D possibly being TRBD1 (5 bases). The CDR3 runs to 14 residues. Trimming removed 6 bases from V and 0 bases from J, with 7 bases in between. Germline loops: CDR1 SGHRS, CDR2 YFSETQ. CDR3: CASKDNSYNSPLHF. For the CDR3, the DNA is TGCGCCAGCAAGGACAACTCCTATAATTCACCCCTCCACTTT.

The chain employs TRBV6-1 and TRBJ2-1; TRBD1 might be the D (6 bases). Trimming took 6 bases from V and 5 from J, leaving 14 bases between them. The CDR3 consists of 14 residues. Per germline, CDR1 MNHNS and CDR2 SASEGT. CDR3 nucleotides: TGTGCCAGCAGAGGGCAGGGGTCCCACAATGAGCAGTTCTTC. As protein: CASRGQGSHNEQFF.

The V and J genes are TRBV18 and TRBJ2-6; D is unclear. Germline CDR1 reads KGHSH; CDR2 reads LQKENI. Trimming shortened V by 3 bases and J by 0 bases, and 3 bases separated the two germline ends. There are 14 residues in the CDR3. DNA for the CDR3: TGTGCCAGCTCACCTTCCTCTGGGGCCAACGTCCTGACTTTC. Protein sequence: CASSPSSGANVLTF.

This clonotype was counted ten times or more. The gene calls are TRBV6-2 or TRBV6-3 and TRBJ1-5; no definite D call. Germline V CDR1 and CDR2: MNHEY, SVGEGT. The CDR3 extends over 15 amino acids. V dropped 1 base and J dropped 2 bases, with 9 bases sitting between them. The CDR3 nucleotides are TGTGCCAGCAGTTACTTGGGTAGTCGCAATCAGCCCCAGCATTTT. Protein product: CASSYLGSRNQPQHF.

There are many counts of this clonotype. The rearrangement uses TRBV12-3 or TRBV12-4 and TRBJ2-3; 10 bases align to TRBD2. Germline trimming cut 7 bases from V and 4 bases from J; bases unmatched to any gene: 5. CDR3 length: 14 residues. The CDR3 coding sequence is TGTGCCAGCAACGGACTAGCGGTGTCAGATACGCAGTATTTT. Its translation: CASNGLAVSDTQYF.

This clonotype was seen repeatedly, ten times or more. The chain combines TRBV2 with TRBJ2-2, with D unresolved. Germline-derived CDR1 and CDR2 are SNHLY and FYNNEI. Trimming removed 3 bases from V and 6 bases from J, with 2 bases in between. The length of the CDR3 is 11 residues. The chain's CDR3 is CASSDPGELFF. The DNA of the CDR3 is TGTGCCAGCAGTGATCCCGGGGAGCTGTTTTTT.

The chain couples TRBV2 to TRBJ2-5, with D perhaps given as TRBD1 or TRBD2 (5 bases each). With 3 bases removed from V and 4 bases from J, the gap between germline ends came to 18 bases. CDR1 SNHLY and CDR2 FYNNEI come from the germline V gene. This CDR3 has 16 residues. The DNA for the CDR3 is TGTGCCAGCAGTGAGGATTTGTCAGGGACCTCAGAGACCCAGTACTTC. This codes for CASSEDLSGTSETQYF.

The CDR3 region is CASSLGWRDYEQYF. CDR3 bases: TGCGCCAGCAGCTTGGGTTGGCGGGATTACGAGCAGTACTTC. The V and J genes are TRBV5-1 and TRBJ2-7, with a possible D match to TRBD2 (6 bases). Germline V gene data show CDR1 as SGHRS and CDR2 as YFSETQ. The V and J ends lost 0 bases and 4 bases respectively, with 11 bases between them. The CDR3 spans 14 residues. The variable domain in full, with the rest retrieved from reference TRBV5-1 and TRBJ2-7, is KAGVTQTPRYLIKTRGQQVTLSCSPISGHRSVSWYQQTPGQGLQFLFEYFSETQRNKGNFPGRFSGRQFSNSRSEMNVSTLELGDSALYLCASSLGWRDYEQYFGPGTRLTVT.

The J gene is TRBJ1-1, the V gene TRBV7-6; D is undetermined. The CDR3 consists of 14 residues. Germline V gives CDR1 SGHVS, CDR2 FNYEAQ. V was cut by 5 bases and J by 7 bases, with 17 bases left in between. The CDR3 DNA reads as TGTGCCAGCAGCCCCGACCCCGGACGTCGTGAAGCTTTCTTT. This gives the protein CASSPDPGRREAFF. Using reference TRBV7-6 and TRBJ1-1 for the parts outside the CDR3, the full variable domain is GAGVSQSPRYKVTKRGQDVALRCDPISGHVSLYWYRQALGQGPEFLTYFNYEAQQDKSGLPNDRFSAERPEGSISTLTIQRTEQRDSAMYRCASSPDPGRREAFFGQGTRLTVV.